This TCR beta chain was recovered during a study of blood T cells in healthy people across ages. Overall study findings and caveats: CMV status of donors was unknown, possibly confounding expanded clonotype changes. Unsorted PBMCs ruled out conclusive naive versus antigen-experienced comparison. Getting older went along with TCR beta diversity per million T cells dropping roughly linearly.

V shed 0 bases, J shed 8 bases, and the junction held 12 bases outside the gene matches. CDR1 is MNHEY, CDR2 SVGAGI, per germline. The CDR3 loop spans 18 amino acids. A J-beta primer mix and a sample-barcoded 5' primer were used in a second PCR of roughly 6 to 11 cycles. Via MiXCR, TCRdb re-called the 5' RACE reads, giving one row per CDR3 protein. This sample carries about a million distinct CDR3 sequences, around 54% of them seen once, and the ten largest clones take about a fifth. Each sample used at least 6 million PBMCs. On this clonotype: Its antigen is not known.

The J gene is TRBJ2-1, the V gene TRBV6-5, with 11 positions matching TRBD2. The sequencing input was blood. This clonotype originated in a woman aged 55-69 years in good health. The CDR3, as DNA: TGTGCCAGCAGTTACTCGAGGCTACTAGCGGGAGCAGGAGATGAGCAGTTCTTC. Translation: CASSYSRLLAGAGDEQFF.